This T cell receptor (beta chain) derives from a study of T-cell reconstitution after alpha-beta-depleted transplantation in children. This CDR3 region has 16 residues. V lost 7 bases and J 6 bases, leaving 21 bases between the germline ends. As it was prepared, the TCRbeta library received unique molecular identifiers. TCRdb analysed the PCR reads with MiXCR anew, one entry per CDR3 protein. The data hold over 300,000 distinct CDR3 sequences, with over 9% observed a single time. This clonotype was observed a few times. The chain joins TRBV12-3 or TRBV12-4 to TRBJ1-4; D is ambiguous. Sequences were derived from PBMCs from the stem cell graft donor, sampled from the stem cell graft. The clonotype was recovered from a human donor who donated a stem cell graft to a child with acute lymphoblastic leukemia. The CDR3 is CASTPIGGERHEKLFF. DNA for the CDR3: TGTGCCAGCACCCCAATCGGCGGAGAGAGACATGAAAAACTGTTTTTT.